This T cell receptor (beta chain) was retrieved from a study of cytomegalovirus exposure and HLA in healthy donors. PCR employed 60 Vbeta and 13 Jbeta primers. TCRdb's table, derived via immunoSEQ multiplex PCR, lists solely in-frame clones and lacks some. The sample has 150,000 to 200,000 clones; around 80% are singletons. This clone was counted a single time. The CDR3 runs to 15 residues. Germline V lookup: CDR1 LGHNT, CDR2 FRNRAP. With 5 bases clipped from V and 4 bases from J, the junction kept 11 bases outside the gene matches. Sequenced sample: PBMCs. J is TRBJ2-7 and V is TRBV12-5, with 7 bases lining up with TRBD1. The receptor was isolated from a woman in her thirties in good health and CMV-seronegative. The CDR3 coding sequence is TGTGCTAGTGGTGACCCCCCGGACAGGACGTACGAGCAGTACTTC. This gives the protein CASGDPPDRTYEQYF.